Included here is one TCR beta chain sequence, with context. This sample stems from a study of OX40 agonist ivuxolimab in advanced cancers. About the study: Patients took ivuxolimab, an agonistic anti-OX40 (CD134) antibody.

Sequencing was performed with immunoSEQ multiplex PCR; in TCRdb, only in-frame clones are kept and a portion is missing. Of tens of thousands of clones listed, about nine tenths are singletons. No patient had autoimmune disease or received systemic immunosuppression. This TCR derives from an adult with an advanced solid tumor such as melanoma, head and neck, liver or kidney cancer. The input for sequencing was CD4+ or CD8+ T cells sorted from blood, taken in a trial of the OX40 agonist ivuxolimab.

CDR3: CASSLDYLNEQFF. CDR3 coding DNA: TGTGCCAGCAGCTTGGACTACCTCAATGAGCAGTTCTTC. V and J are TRBV5-8 and TRBJ2-1; D unresolved. CDR3 length: 13 amino acids. V lost 0 bases and J lost 6, with 7 bases in between. Germline CDR1 reads SGHTS; CDR2 reads YDEGEE.